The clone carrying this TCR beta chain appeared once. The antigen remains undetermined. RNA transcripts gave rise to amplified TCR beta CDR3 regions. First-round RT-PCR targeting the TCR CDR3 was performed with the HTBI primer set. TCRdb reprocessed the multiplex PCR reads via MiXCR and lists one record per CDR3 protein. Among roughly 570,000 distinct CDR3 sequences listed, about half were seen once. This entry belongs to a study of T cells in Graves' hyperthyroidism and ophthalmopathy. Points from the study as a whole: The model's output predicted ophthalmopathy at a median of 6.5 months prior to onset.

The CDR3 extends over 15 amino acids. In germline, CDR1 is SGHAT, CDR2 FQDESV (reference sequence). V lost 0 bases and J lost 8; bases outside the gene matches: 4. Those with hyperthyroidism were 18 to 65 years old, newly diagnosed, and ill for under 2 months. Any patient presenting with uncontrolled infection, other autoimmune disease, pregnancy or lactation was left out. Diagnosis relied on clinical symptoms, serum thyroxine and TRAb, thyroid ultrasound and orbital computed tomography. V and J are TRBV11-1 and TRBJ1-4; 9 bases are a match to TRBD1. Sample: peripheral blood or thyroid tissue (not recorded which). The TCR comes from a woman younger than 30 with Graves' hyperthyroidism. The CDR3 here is CASSLAGTGWEKLFF. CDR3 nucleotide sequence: TGTGCCAGCAGCTTAGCCGGGACAGGGTGGGAAAAACTGTTTTTT.